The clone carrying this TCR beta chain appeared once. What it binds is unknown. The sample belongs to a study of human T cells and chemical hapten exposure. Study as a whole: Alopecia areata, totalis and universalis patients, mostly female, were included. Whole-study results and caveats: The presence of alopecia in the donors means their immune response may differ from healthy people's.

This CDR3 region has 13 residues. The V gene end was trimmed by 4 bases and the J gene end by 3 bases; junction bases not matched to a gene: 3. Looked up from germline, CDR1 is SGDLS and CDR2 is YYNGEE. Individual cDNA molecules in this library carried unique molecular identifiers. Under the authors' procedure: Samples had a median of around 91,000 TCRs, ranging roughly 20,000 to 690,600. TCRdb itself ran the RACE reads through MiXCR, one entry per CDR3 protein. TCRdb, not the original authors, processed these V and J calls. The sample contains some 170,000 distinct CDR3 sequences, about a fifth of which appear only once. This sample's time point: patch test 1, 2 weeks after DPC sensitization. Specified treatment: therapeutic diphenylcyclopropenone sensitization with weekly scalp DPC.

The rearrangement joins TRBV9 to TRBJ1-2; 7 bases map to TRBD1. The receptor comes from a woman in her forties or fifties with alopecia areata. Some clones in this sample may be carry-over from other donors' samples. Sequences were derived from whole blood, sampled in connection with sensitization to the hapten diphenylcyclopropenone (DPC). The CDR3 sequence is CASSIQGDYGYTF. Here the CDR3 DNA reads TGTGCCAGCAGCATTCAGGGGGACTATGGCTACACCTTC.